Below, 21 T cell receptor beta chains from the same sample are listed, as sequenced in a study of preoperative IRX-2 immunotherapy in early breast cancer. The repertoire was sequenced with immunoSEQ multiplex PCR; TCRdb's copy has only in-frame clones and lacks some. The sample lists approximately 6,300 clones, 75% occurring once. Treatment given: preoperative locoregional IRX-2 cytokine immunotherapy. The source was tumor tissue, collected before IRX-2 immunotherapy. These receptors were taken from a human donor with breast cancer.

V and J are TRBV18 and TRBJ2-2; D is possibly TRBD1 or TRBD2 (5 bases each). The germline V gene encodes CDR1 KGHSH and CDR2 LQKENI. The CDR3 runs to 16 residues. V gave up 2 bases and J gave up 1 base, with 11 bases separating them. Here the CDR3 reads CASSPFGTENTGELFF. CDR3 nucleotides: TGTGCCAGCTCACCATTTGGGACCGAGAACACCGGGGAGCTGTTTTTT.

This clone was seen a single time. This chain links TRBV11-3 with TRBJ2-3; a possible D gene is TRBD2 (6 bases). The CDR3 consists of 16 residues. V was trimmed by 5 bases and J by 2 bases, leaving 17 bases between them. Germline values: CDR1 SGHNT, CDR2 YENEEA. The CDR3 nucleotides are TGTGCCAGCAGCCCCCGGGTGGTAGCGGCCACAGATACGCAGTATTTT. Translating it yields CASSPRVVAATDTQYF.

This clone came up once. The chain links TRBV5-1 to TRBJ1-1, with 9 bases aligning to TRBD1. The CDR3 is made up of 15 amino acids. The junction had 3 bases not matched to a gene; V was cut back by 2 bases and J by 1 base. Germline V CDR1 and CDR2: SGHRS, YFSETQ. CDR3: CASSLQGAGNTEAFF. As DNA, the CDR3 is TGCGCCAGCAGCTTACAGGGGGCAGGGAACACTGAAGCTTTCTTT. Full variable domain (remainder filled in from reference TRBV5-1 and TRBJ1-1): KAGVTQTPRYLIKTRGQQVTLSCSPISGHRSVSWYQQTPGQGLQFLFEYFSETQRNKGNFPGRFSGRQFSNSRSEMNVSTLELGDSALYLCASSLQGAGNTEAFFGQGTRLTVV.

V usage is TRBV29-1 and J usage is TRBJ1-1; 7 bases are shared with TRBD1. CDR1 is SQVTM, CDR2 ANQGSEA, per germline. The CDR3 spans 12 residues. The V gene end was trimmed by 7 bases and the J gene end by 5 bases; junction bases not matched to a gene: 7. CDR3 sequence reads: CSAYRGLTEAFF. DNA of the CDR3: TGCAGCGCCTACAGGGGATTAACTGAAGCTTTCTTT.

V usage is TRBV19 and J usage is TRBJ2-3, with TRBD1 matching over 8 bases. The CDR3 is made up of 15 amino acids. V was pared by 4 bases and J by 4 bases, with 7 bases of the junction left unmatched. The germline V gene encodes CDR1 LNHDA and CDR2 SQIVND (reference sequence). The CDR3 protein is CASSTGQGGPDTQYF. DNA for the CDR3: TGTGCCAGTAGTACTGGACAGGGAGGCCCAGATACGCAGTATTTT.

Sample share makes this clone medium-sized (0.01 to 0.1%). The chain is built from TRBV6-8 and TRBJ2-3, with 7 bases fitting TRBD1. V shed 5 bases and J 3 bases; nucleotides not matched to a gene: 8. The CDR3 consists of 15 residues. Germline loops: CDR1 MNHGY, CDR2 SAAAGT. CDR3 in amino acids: CASSDRGQGTDTQYF. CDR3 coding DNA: TGTGCCAGCAGTGATAGGGGGCAGGGGACAGATACGCAGTATTTT.

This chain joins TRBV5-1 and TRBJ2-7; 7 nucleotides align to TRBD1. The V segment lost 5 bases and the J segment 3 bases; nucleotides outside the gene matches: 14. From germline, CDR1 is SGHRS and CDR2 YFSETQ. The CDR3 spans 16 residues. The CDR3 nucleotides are TGCGCCAGCAGGCTTATAGGGGGACAGAATTACTACGAGCAGTACTTC. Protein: CASRLIGGQNYYEQYF.

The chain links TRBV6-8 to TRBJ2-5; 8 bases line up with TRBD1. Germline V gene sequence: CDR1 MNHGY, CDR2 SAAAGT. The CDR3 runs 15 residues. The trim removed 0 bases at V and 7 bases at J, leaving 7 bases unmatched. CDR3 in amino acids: CASSYSGQGEATQYF. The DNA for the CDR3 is TGTGCCAGCAGTTACTCTGGACAGGGTGAGGCGACCCAGTACTTC.

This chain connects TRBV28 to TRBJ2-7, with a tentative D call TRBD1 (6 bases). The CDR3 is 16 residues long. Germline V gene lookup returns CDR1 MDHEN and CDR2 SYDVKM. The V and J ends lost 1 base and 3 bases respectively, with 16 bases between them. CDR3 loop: CASSLSHWTVSYEQYF. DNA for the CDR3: TGTGCCAGCAGTTTATCTCATTGGACAGTCAGCTACGAGCAGTACTTC.

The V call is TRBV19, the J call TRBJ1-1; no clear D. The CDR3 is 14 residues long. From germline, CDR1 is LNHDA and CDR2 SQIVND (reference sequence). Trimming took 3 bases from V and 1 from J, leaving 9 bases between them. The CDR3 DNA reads TGTGCCAGTAGTATCCCAGTTGGGAACACTGAAGCTTTCTTT. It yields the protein CASSIPVGNTEAFF.

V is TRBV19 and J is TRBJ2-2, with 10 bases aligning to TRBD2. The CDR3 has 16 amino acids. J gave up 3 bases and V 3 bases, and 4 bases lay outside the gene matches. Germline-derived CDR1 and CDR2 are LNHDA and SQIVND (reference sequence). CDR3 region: CASSILGTSDTGELFF. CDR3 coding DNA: TGTGCCAGTAGTATCCTTGGGACTAGCGACACCGGGGAGCTGTTTTTT.

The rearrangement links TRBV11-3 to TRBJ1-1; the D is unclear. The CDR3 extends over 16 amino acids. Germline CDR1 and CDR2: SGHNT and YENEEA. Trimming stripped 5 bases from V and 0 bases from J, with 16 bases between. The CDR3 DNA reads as TGTGCCAGCAGCCTCCAAGGTGGGATTGTGAACACTGAAGCTTTCTTT. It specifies CASSLQGGIVNTEAFF.

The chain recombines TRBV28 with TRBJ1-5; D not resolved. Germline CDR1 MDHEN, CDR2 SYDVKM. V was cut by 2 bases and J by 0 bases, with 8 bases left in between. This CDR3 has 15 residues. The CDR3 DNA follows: TGTGCCAGCAGTTTAACGGAATATAGCAATCAGCCCCAGCATTTT. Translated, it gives CASSLTEYSNQPQHF.

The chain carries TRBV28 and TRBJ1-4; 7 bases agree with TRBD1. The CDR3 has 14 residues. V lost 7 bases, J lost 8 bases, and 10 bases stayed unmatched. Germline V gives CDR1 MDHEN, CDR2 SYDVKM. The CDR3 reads CASMGSGGDEKLFF. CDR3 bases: TGTGCCAGCATGGGCTCAGGGGGAGACGAAAAACTGTTTTTT.

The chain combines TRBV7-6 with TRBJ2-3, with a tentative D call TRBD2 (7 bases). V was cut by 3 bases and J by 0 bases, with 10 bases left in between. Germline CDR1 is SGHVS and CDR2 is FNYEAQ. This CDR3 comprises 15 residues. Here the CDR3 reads CASSLAGASTDTQYF. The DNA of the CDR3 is TGTGCCAGCAGCTTGGCGGGGGCGAGCACAGATACGCAGTATTTT.

The CDR3 is CASRPDRGSYNEQFF. The CDR3 region has the DNA TGTGCCAGCAGACCCGACAGGGGGTCCTACAATGAGCAGTTCTTC. The V gene is TRBV6-8, the J gene TRBJ2-1; 9 bases agree with TRBD1. The CDR3 loop spans 15 amino acids. Per the germline V gene, CDR1 is MNHGY and CDR2 is SAAAGT. Unmatched junction bases numbered 4, after V lost 6 bases and J lost 1 base.

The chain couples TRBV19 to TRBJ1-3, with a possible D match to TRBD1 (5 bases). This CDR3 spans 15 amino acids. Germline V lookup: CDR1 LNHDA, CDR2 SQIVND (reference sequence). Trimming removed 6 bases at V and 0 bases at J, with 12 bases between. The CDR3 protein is CASSRLGPSGNTIYF. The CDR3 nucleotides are TGTGCCAGTAGCCGCCTGGGGCCCTCTGGAAACACCATATATTTT. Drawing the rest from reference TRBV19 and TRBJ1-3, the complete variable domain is DGGITQSPKYLFRKEGQNVTLSCEQNLNHDAMYWYRQDPGQGLRLIYYSQIVNDFQKGDIAEGYSVSREKKESFPLTVTSAQKNPTAFYLCASSRLGPSGNTIYFGEGSWLTVV.

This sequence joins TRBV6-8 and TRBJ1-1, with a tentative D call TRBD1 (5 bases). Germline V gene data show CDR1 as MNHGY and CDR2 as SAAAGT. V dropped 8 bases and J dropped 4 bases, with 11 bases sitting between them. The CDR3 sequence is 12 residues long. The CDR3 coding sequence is TGTGCCAGCCGAACAGGACCCACTGAAGCTTTCTTT. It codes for CASRTGPTEAFF.

CDR3 in amino acids: CASSQRAYNEQFF. The CDR3 DNA reads as TGTGCCAGCAGTCAACGGGCCTACAATGAGCAGTTCTTC. The chain has TRBV6-8 and TRBJ2-1; D uncertain. Germline V lookup: CDR1 MNHGY, CDR2 SAAAGT. Trimming removed 5 bases from V and 2 bases from J, with 7 bases in between. The CDR3 consists of 13 residues.

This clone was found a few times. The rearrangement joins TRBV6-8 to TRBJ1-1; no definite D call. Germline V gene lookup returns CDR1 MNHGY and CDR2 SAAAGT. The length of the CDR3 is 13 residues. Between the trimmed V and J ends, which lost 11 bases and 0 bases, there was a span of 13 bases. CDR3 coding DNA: TGTGCCGCCTCGGGAGGCATGAACACTGAAGCTTTCTTT. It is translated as CAASGGMNTEAFF.

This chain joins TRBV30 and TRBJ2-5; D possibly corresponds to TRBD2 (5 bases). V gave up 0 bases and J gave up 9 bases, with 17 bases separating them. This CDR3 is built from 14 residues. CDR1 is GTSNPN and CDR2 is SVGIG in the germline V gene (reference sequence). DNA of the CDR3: TGTGCCTGGAGTGTACACGGGTCCCTGAGGGCCCAGTACTTC. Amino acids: CAWSVHGSLRAQYF.